The T cell receptor beta chain under discussion was sequenced for a study of cytomegalovirus exposure and HLA in healthy donors. General study findings and limits: In an earlier analysis, about 90% or about 30%: the productive usage of most TCR beta V segments. Researchers reported in a later analysis that common viral pathogens appeared linked to several top clusters.

Germline V lookup: CDR1 MNHNS, CDR2 SASEGT. The V and J ends lost 4 bases and 3 bases respectively, with 16 bases between them. The CDR3 spans 15 residues. This PCR relied on a set of 60 Vbeta primers and 13 Jbeta primers. Libraries were prepared by immunoSEQ multiplex PCR; TCRdb keeps only in-frame clonotypes and omits some of them. Seen here are some 140,000 clones, just under 80% observed once, and the top ten hold around 1.5%. Worth noting for this clone: Its cognate antigen is unknown.

Material: PBMCs. The chain links TRBV6-1 to TRBJ2-7; possible D gene TRBD1, 5 bases. The TCR comes from a woman aged 18 to 35 in good health and CMV-seronegative. CDR3 residues: CASSGPGLKHYEQYF. For the CDR3, the DNA is TGTGCCAGCAGTGGTCCAGGGCTAAAACACTACGAGCAGTACTTC.